This T cell receptor beta chain was identified in a study of beta chain features in type 1 diabetes. Across the study: Examination covered some 99,000,000 sorted cells spanning all samples. Broader study findings: PCR might favor shorter templates, equally in patients and controls. A pattern of fewer insertions and more deletions at VDJ junctions was seen in type 1 diabetes patients.

This clone was counted between two and nine times. Its antigen is as yet unknown. Expressed TCRB transcripts got sequenced, as all isolated RNA was reverse transcribed. The data were produced by immunoSEQ multiplex PCR, yet TCRdb's version contains in-frame clones alone and is incomplete. This table holds more than 150,000 clones, about 12% found once. CDR3 length: 13 residues. Germline CDR1 MNHEY, CDR2 SMNVEV (reference sequence). The V gene lost 1 base and the J gene lost 5 bases, with 7 bases spanning the gap. Populations obtained by sorting all exceeded 95% purity. The source of this sequence is a woman aged 18-35 years in good health. What was sequenced was central memory CD4+ T cells from blood. This chain joins TRBV27 and TRBJ2-3; tentative D call: TRBD2 (6 bases). The CDR3 spells CASSLWGEDTQYF. The CDR3 bases are TGTGCCAGCAGTTTATGGGGGGAAGATACGCAGTATTTT.